Here is one T cell receptor beta chain with its context. Trimming removed 1 base at V and 0 bases at J, with 14 bases between. In germline, CDR1 is SGHNT, CDR2 YYREEE (reference sequence). This CDR3 region has 17 residues. The sample belongs to a study of shared clonotypes between healthy human individuals. Original processing methods: Owing to the provision of junction-only sequences devoid of quality scores by immunoSEQ, filtering differed. Produced via immunoSEQ multiplex PCR; TCRdb's table is partial and in-frame only. V, J and clone size were drawn from that table, and D and trimming were deduced from the DNA. The table has about 87,000 clones, roughly 50% seen once.

Input material: PBMCs. This TCR came from a woman aged 40-49 years in good health. Some clones in this sample may be carry-over from other donors' samples. The chain carries TRBV5-4 and TRBJ1-5; D is unclear. In nucleotides, the CDR3 is TGTGCCAGCAGCTTGTACGGGGAGAGGAGTAGCAATCAGCCCCAGCATTTT. As protein: CASSLYGERSSNQPQHF.